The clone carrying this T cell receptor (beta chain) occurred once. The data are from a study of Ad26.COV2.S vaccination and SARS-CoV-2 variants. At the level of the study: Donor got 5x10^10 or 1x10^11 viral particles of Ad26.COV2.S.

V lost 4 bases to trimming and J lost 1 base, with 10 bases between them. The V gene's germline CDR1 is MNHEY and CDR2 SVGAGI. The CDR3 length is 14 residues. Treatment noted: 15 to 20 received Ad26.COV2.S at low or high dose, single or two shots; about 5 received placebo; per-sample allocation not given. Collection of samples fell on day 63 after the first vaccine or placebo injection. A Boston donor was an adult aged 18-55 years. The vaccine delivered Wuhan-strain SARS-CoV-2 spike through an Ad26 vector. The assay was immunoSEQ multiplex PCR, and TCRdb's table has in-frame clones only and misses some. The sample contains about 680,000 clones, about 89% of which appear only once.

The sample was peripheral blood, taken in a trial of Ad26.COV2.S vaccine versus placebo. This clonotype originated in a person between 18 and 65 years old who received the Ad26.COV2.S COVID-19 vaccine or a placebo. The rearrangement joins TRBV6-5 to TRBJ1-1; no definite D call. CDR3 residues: CASSLTTPNTEAFF. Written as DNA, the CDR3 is TGTGCCAGCAGTTTAACAACACCGAACACTGAAGCTTTCTTT.